Below are 22 T cell receptor beta chains sequenced from a single sample in a study of T cell changes during pregnancy in multiple sclerosis. Using immunoSEQ multiplex PCR, the repertoire was profiled, and TCRdb retains in-frame clones only, with some absent. Of around 92,000 clones listed, under 95% are singletons. The sample was peripheral blood, taken after pregnancy. Receptors were obtained from a female donor with multiple sclerosis, enrolled in a pregnancy study.

The chain employs TRBV5-6 and TRBJ1-1; 7 bases line up with TRBD1. The CDR3 runs to 15 residues. J gave up 4 bases and V 0 bases, and 6 bases lay outside the gene matches. Germline loops: CDR1 SGHDT, CDR2 YYEEEE. In DNA form, the CDR3 reads TGTGCCAGCAGCTTGGGTACAGGGGTTCTCACTGAAGCTTTCTTT. Translating it yields CASSLGTGVLTEAFF.

The chain recombines TRBV7-8 with TRBJ2-7, with D maybe TRBD2 (5 bases). Trimming stripped 5 bases from V and 3 bases from J, with 17 bases between. Per germline, CDR1 SGHVS and CDR2 FQNEAQ. The CDR3 spans 15 residues. CDR3 region: CASSPLRTGYYEQYF. The CDR3 DNA reads TGTGCCAGCAGCCCCCTAAGGACGGGATACTACGAGCAGTACTTC.

The rearrangement joins TRBV11-2 to TRBJ2-7, with D possibly matching TRBD2 (7 bases). CDR1 and CDR2 (germline): SGHAT, FQNNGV. This CDR3 contains 16 residues. Trimming removed 5 bases at V and 2 bases at J, with 19 bases between. As DNA, the CDR3 is TGTGCCAGCAGCCCGAGGGGGGGGCGATTCGCCTACGAGCAGTACTTC. Protein sequence: CASSPRGGRFAYEQYF. Complete variable domain (other parts from reference TRBV11-2 and TRBJ2-7): EAGVAQSPRYKIIEKRQSVAFWCNPISGHATLYWYQQILGQGPKLLIQFQNNGVVDDSQLPKDRFSAERLKGVDSTLKIQPAKLEDSAVYLCASSPRGGRFAYEQYFGPGTRLTVT.

V and J are TRBV10-1 and TRBJ2-7; 7 bases align to TRBD1. The V gene end was trimmed by 8 bases and the J gene end by 5 bases; junction bases not matched to a gene: 15. The CDR3 loop spans 15 amino acids. CDR1 is WNHNN, CDR2 SYGVQD, per germline (reference sequence). For the CDR3, the DNA is TGCGCCAGCGGAATATACAGGGGTAGGCCCCACGAGCAGTACTTC. This sequence encodes CASGIYRGRPHEQYF.

This clone was recorded only once. This chain uses TRBV19 with TRBJ2-7; possible D gene TRBD1, 6 bases. This CDR3 region has 15 residues. Germline CDR1 and CDR2: LNHDA and SQIVND (reference sequence). Trimming pared 2 bases from V and 3 bases from J, leaving 14 bases between. This CDR3 is CASSIHRDKNYEQYF. The DNA for the CDR3 is TGTGCCAGTAGTATACACCGGGACAAGAACTACGAGCAGTACTTC.

This clone has a single count. The chain uses TRBV5-1 and TRBJ2-2; D perhaps matches TRBD2 (7 bases). The CDR3 extends over 13 amino acids. V gave up 7 bases and J gave up 4 bases, with 11 bases separating them. Germline lookup yields CDR1 SGHRS and CDR2 YFSETQ. DNA for the CDR3: TGCGCCAGCTCCGCGGGGGCCACCGGGGAGCTGTTTTTT. It encodes CASSAGATGELFF.

The rearrangement joins TRBV28 to TRBJ2-3, with D perhaps TRBD2 (6 bases). V dropped 2 bases and J dropped 0 bases, with 24 bases sitting between them. Germline V gene sequence: CDR1 MDHEN, CDR2 SYDVKM. The CDR3 contains 20 residues. Written as DNA, the CDR3 is TGTGCCAGCAGTTTAGGTTTCCGCTGGACGGGAGATTCTAGCACAGATACGCAGTATTTT. This encodes CASSLGFRWTGDSSTDTQYF.

This clone was detected only once. The V call is TRBV25-1, the J call TRBJ2-5, with D uncertain. Trimming removed 4 bases from V and 0 bases from J, with 3 bases in between. Germline-derived CDR1 and CDR2 are MGHDK and SYGVNS. The CDR3 consists of 12 residues. CDR3 DNA: TGTGCCAGCAGTGGGCACCAAGAGACCCAGTACTTC. As protein: CASSGHQETQYF.

The rearrangement uses TRBV6-4 and TRBJ2-1; no clear D gene. Germline V gene lookup returns CDR1 MRHNA and CDR2 SNTAGT. Deletions cut 5 bases from V and 10 bases from J, with 15 bases between. The CDR3 totals 13 residues. The CDR3 region is CASSRAEASEQFF. The DNA of the CDR3 is TGTGCCAGCAGTCGCGCCGAGGCCAGCGAGCAGTTCTTC.

This sequence joins TRBV27 and TRBJ2-1; 7 nucleotides align to TRBD1. This CDR3 region has 14 residues. Germline V gene sequence: CDR1 MNHEY, CDR2 SMNVEV (reference sequence). With 0 bases clipped from V and 8 bases from J, the junction kept 4 bases outside the gene matches. Written as DNA, the CDR3 is TGTGCCAGCAGTTTATCGCGGCAGGGGGATGAGCAGTTCTTC. It is translated as CASSLSRQGDEQFF.

This chain's CDR3 is CASSIVGIAEGTDTQYF. CDR3 sequence (DNA): TGTGCCAGTAGTATAGTAGGGATAGCGGAGGGCACAGATACGCAGTATTTT. This chain connects TRBV19 to TRBJ2-3, with D possibly matching TRBD2 (6 bases). Trimming took off 1 base at V and 1 base at J, with 15 bases between the two ends. Germline V CDR1 and CDR2: LNHDA, SQIVND (reference sequence). The CDR3 consists of 17 residues.

The chain joins TRBV27 to TRBJ1-4; the match to TRBD1 covers 10 bases. The CDR3 runs 16 residues. The V gene end was trimmed by 6 bases and the J gene end by 8 bases; junction bases not matched to a gene: 12. CDR1 is MNHEY, CDR2 SMNVEV, per germline (reference sequence). The CDR3 sequence is CASSRMTGGAGEKLFF. CDR3 nucleotide sequence: TGTGCCAGCAGCCGGATGACAGGGGGCGCTGGGGAAAAACTGTTTTTT.

The chain couples TRBV7-9 to TRBJ2-7; tentatively, D is TRBD1 (7 bases). The CDR3 spans 16 residues. Germline assignment: CDR1 SEHNR and CDR2 FQNEAQ (reference sequence). V was shortened by 6 bases and J by 1 base, with 19 bases between the two germline ends. The CDR3 loop reads CASRLGTAGTSYEQYF. Written as DNA, the CDR3 is TGTGCCAGCAGACTTGGGACAGCGGGCACATCCTACGAGCAGTACTTC.

CDR3 amino acids: CASSQGLDGNEQFF. CDR3 bases: TGCGCCAGCAGCCAAGGGCTCGATGGCAATGAGCAGTTCTTC. This chain joins TRBV4-3 and TRBJ2-1; no clear D gene. The germline gives CDR1 LGHNA, CDR2 YSLEER. CDR3 length: 14 amino acids. Trimming removed 1 base from V and 6 bases from J, with 10 bases in between.

The chain joins TRBV9 to TRBJ2-3, with D uncertain. V was trimmed by 4 bases and J by 1 base, leaving 10 bases between them. This CDR3 spans 14 amino acids. Germline CDR1 SGDLS, CDR2 YYNGEE. DNA for the CDR3: TGTGCCAGCAGCACGAGCCCCCGCACAGATACGCAGTATTTT. This codes for CASSTSPRTDTQYF.

The chain employs TRBV12-5 and TRBJ2-7, with TRBD1 identical over 7 bases. J lost 6 bases, V lost 6 bases, and 14 bases had no gene match. Germline-derived CDR1 and CDR2 are LGHNT and FRNRAP. This CDR3 region has 15 residues. CDR3 in amino acids: CASGLVAGGHGEQYF. The CDR3 coding sequence is TGTGCTAGTGGCCTCGTGGCAGGGGGACACGGCGAGCAGTACTTC.

This rearrangement joins TRBV9 to TRBJ2-3; 9 nucleotides line up with TRBD2. The CDR3 extends over 17 amino acids. Trimming took 7 bases from V and 0 from J; bases not matched to a gene: 12. Germline CDR1 and CDR2: SGDLS and YYNGEE. The chain's CDR3 is CASGSPAGGFSTDTQYF. CDR3 DNA sequence: TGTGCCAGCGGCAGCCCAGCGGGGGGATTTAGCACAGATACGCAGTATTTT.

The sample holds one count of this clone. The chain links TRBV15 to TRBJ2-3; 7 bases map to TRBD2. Losses at the gene ends were 5 bases for V and 2 bases for J; bases not matched to a gene: 13. Germline assignment: CDR1 LNHNV and CDR2 YYDKDF (reference sequence). There are 17 residues in the CDR3. CDR3 residues: CATSLGWSGTATDTQYF. CDR3 sequence (DNA): TGTGCCACCAGCCTGGGCTGGAGCGGGACCGCCACAGATACGCAGTATTTT.

This clone was counted a few times. This sequence joins TRBV28 and TRBJ2-7; 7 bases line up with TRBD1. The CDR3 totals 13 residues. Germline CDR1 and CDR2: MDHEN and SYDVKM. V dropped 6 bases and J dropped 1; count of bases not matched to a gene: 3. The chain's CDR3 is CASRGDSSYEQYF. CDR3 coding DNA: TGTGCCAGCAGGGGGGACAGTTCCTACGAGCAGTACTTC.

This chain uses TRBV11-2 with TRBJ2-7, with D hard to call. V dropped 1 base and J dropped 6 bases, with 7 bases sitting between them. Germline CDR1 SGHAT, CDR2 FQNNGV. The CDR3 is 12 amino acids. The CDR3: CASSLARAEQYF. The CDR3 nucleotides are TGTGCCAGCAGCTTAGCCCGAGCCGAGCAGTACTTC.

The genes are TRBV2 and TRBJ2-4; D gene uncertain. Germline-derived CDR1 and CDR2 are SNHLY and FYNNEI. Trimming removed 0 bases from V and 0 bases from J, with 15 bases in between. CDR3 length: 18 amino acids. The CDR3 is CASSEAPINLLAKNIQYF. The CDR3 DNA follows: TGTGCCAGCAGTGAAGCGCCTATTAACTTGTTAGCCAAAAACATTCAGTACTTC.

This sequence joins TRBV19 and TRBJ2-1, with 8 bases aligning to TRBD2. The trim removed 5 bases at V and 9 bases at J, leaving 6 bases unmatched. This CDR3 has 13 amino acids. Germline CDR1 reads LNHDA; CDR2 reads SQIVND (reference sequence). CDR3 residues: CASSYGLATEQFF. As DNA, the CDR3 is TGTGCCAGTAGTTATGGACTAGCCACTGAGCAGTTCTTC.